This T cell receptor (beta chain) derives from a study of cytomegalovirus exposure and HLA in healthy donors. This PCR relied on a set of 60 Vbeta primers and 13 Jbeta primers. Profiling relied on immunoSEQ multiplex PCR, and the TCRdb table lists in-frame clones only, not all of them. Here the sample spans approximately 150,000 clones, about 80% being singletons. About this clone: The antigen remains unidentified.

Overall study results and limits: It has been reported that TCR beta sequences accurately predicted the HLA-A and HLA-B alleles of most subjects. TCR beta V- and J-gene trimming was later associated with a missense DCLRE1C variant.

Material for sequencing was PBMCs. The TCR was taken from a woman in her thirties or forties in good health and CMV-seronegative.

The CDR3 region has the DNA TGTGCCAGCAGCTACACTAGCGGGAAGGGGGAGCAGTACTTC. Protein product: CASSYTSGKGEQYF. The gene calls are TRBV7-2 and TRBJ2-7; 10 bases fit TRBD2. After removal of 4 bases from V and 7 bases from J, the junction contained 7 bases not matched to a gene. The CDR3 is 14 amino acids. Looked up from germline, CDR1 is SGHTA and CDR2 is FQGNSA.